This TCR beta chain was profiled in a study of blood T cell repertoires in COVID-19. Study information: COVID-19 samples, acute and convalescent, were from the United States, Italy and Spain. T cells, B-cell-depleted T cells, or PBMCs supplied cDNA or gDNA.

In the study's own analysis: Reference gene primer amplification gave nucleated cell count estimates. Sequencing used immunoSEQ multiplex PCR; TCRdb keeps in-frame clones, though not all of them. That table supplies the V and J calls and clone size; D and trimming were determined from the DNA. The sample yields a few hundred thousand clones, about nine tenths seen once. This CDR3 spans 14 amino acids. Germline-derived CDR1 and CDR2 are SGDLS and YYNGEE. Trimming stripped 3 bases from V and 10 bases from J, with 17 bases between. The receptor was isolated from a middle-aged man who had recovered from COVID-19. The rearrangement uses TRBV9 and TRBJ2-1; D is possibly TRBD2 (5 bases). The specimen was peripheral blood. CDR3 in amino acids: CASSARDSLREQFF. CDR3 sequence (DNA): TGTGCCAGCAGCGCCCGGGATTCCCTTAGGGAGCAGTTCTTC.